The next 25 T cell receptor beta chains were all read from a single sample in a study of cytomegalovirus exposure and HLA in healthy donors. PCR employed 60 Vbeta and 13 Jbeta primers. The assay was immunoSEQ multiplex PCR, and TCRdb's table has in-frame clones only and misses some. The table shows 130,000 or so clones, with over 65% occurring only once. Sequencing used PBMCs. The origin of the receptors is a man between 18 and 29 years old in good health and CMV-seronegative.

This clone has just one count. The chain uses TRBV18 and TRBJ1-5; possible D gene TRBD1, 5 bases. Deletions cut 0 bases from V and 4 bases from J, with 13 bases between. CDR3 length: 16 amino acids. CDR1 is KGHSH, CDR2 LQKENI, per germline. In nucleotides, the CDR3 is TGTGCCAGCTCACCACCGGGAGCGGGGCCTAATCAGCCCCAGCATTTT. Translating it yields CASSPPGAGPNQPQHF.

This chain joins TRBV7-9 and TRBJ1-1, with TRBD1 as a possible D gene (6 bases). In germline, CDR1 is SEHNR, CDR2 FQNEAQ (reference sequence). Trimming took off 3 bases at V and 1 base at J, with 15 bases between the two ends. CDR3 length equals 16 residues. For the CDR3, the DNA is TGTGCCAGCAGCTTGTCGGACAGTTTCTCGAACACTGAAGCTTTCTTT. It yields the protein CASSLSDSFSNTEAFF.

The chain links TRBV7-2 to TRBJ1-2; the match to TRBD1 covers 7 bases. The CDR3 runs to 17 residues. V lost 2 bases and J lost 3; bases outside the gene matches: 12. CDR1 is SGHTA and CDR2 is FQGNSA in the germline V gene. CDR3 sequence: CASSLTPGQQNYYGYTF. In nucleotides, the CDR3 is TGTGCCAGCAGCTTAACACCGGGACAGCAAAATTACTATGGCTACACCTTC.

This chain links TRBV11-2 with TRBJ2-3; 8 bases are a match to TRBD2. Germline V gene sequence: CDR1 SGHAT, CDR2 FQNNGV. Trimming at V came to 5 bases and at J to 7 bases, leaving 11 bases not matched to a gene. The CDR3 runs 15 residues. The CDR3 region is CASSPGGSGVNTQYF. The DNA for the CDR3 is TGTGCCAGCAGCCCCGGTGGTAGCGGGGTAAATACGCAGTATTTT.

This rearrangement joins TRBV4-1 to TRBJ2-2; D is possibly TRBD1 (6 bases). This CDR3 has 16 amino acids. Trimming pared 2 bases from V and 6 bases from J, leaving 16 bases between. In germline, CDR1 is MGHRA, CDR2 YSYEKL. The CDR3 loop is CASSQPGVTGAGELFF. DNA for the CDR3: TGCGCCAGCAGCCAACCAGGGGTTACTGGGGCCGGGGAGCTGTTTTTT.

The genes are TRBV7-9 and TRBJ2-1; TRBD2 matches 7 bases. V lost 2 bases and J lost 9; bases outside the gene matches: 7. The CDR3 is 14 amino acids. Germline CDR1 is SEHNR and CDR2 is FQNEAQ (reference sequence). The DNA for the CDR3 is TGTGCCAGCAGCTTAAATGGTGGGGGGGGTGAGCAGTTCTTC. Protein: CASSLNGGGGEQFF.

The V gene is TRBV19, the J gene TRBJ2-7; the match to TRBD1 covers 9 bases. CDR3 size: 15 residues. With V trimmed by 6 bases and J by 3 bases, 9 bases remained unmatched. Germline CDR1 and CDR2: LNHDA and SQIVND (reference sequence). CDR3 region: CASSDPGQGLYEQYF. CDR3 DNA sequence: TGTGCCAGTAGCGACCCGGGACAGGGCCTCTACGAGCAGTACTTC.

The chain is built from TRBV7-9 and TRBJ2-1; 8 nucleotides align to TRBD2. V lost 5 bases, J lost 6 bases, and 6 bases stayed unmatched. The CDR3 loop spans 14 amino acids. Germline CDR1 reads SEHNR; CDR2 reads FQNEAQ (reference sequence). CDR3 in DNA: TGTGCCAGCAGCCACGGACTAGCTGCCAATGAGCAGTTCTTC. Amino acid sequence: CASSHGLAANEQFF.

In the case of this clone: This CDR3 is also generated by other DNA sequences in the sample. The rearrangement uses TRBV2 and TRBJ1-2; 10 bases map to TRBD1. V was clipped by 6 bases and J by 4 bases; unmatched bases: 5. CDR1 and CDR2 from the germline V gene are SNHLY and FYNNEI. The CDR3 is 14 residues long. The CDR3 DNA is TGTGCCAGCAGCGTTGGACAGGGGGGCTATGGCTACACCTTC. It is translated as CASSVGQGGYGYTF.

This rearrangement joins TRBV6-1 to TRBJ2-3, with TRBD2 matching 7 bases. Losses at the gene ends were 4 bases for V and 0 bases for J; bases not matched to a gene: 7. The CDR3 contains 16 residues. Germline V lookup: CDR1 MNHNS, CDR2 SASEGT. The CDR3 DNA sequence: TGTGCCAGCAGTGGGGGGGGAGCGGGGAGCACAGATACGCAGTATTTT. Amino acids: CASSGGGAGSTDTQYF.

This clone was recorded a few times. CDR3 nucleotides: TGTGCCAGCAGTTACTCGTCAGGGGCATTGAACACTGAAGCTTTCTTT. This codes for CASSYSSGALNTEAFF. J is TRBJ1-1 and V is TRBV6-5; the D gene is possibly TRBD1 (6 bases). This CDR3 region has 16 residues. V lost 0 bases and J 0 bases, leaving 11 bases between the germline ends. Germline V lookup: CDR1 MNHEY, CDR2 SVGAGI.

The chain links TRBV9 to TRBJ1-2; 7 bases are a match to TRBD1. From germline, CDR1 is SGDLS and CDR2 YYNGEE. There are 15 residues in the CDR3. V lost 0 bases and J lost 2; bases outside the gene matches: 4. CDR3 protein: CASSVGGGGNYGYTF. In DNA, the CDR3 is TGTGCCAGCAGCGTAGGAGGGGGCGGGAACTATGGCTACACCTTC.

CDR3 sequence: CASSPLQTSGNTEAFF. As DNA, the CDR3 is TGTGCCAGCAGCCCCCTACAGACCAGTGGAAACACTGAAGCTTTCTTT. The chain links TRBV7-7 to TRBJ1-1; no definite D call. CDR1 is SSHAT and CDR2 is FNYEAQ in the germline V gene (reference sequence). V lost 5 bases and J 2 bases, leaving 18 bases between the germline ends. The CDR3 loop spans 16 amino acids.

The chain links TRBV27 to TRBJ2-2; the D gene is possibly TRBD2 (5 bases). Germline V gene data show CDR1 as MNHEY and CDR2 as SMNVEV (reference sequence). V shed 1 base and J shed 3 bases, with 12 bases lying between them. The CDR3 extends over 16 amino acids. The CDR3 protein is CASSLLRAGDTGELFF. The CDR3 DNA reads as TGTGCCAGCAGTTTATTGAGGGCTGGGGACACCGGGGAGCTGTTTTTT.

The gene calls are TRBV7-2 and TRBJ2-5; 8 nucleotides line up with TRBD2. J lost 8 bases, V lost 3 bases, and 8 bases had no gene match. Germline lookup yields CDR1 SGHTA and CDR2 FQGNSA. This CDR3 contains 14 residues. The CDR3 DNA reads as TGTGCCAGCAGCTTGGGGACTAGAGGGACTACCCAGTACTTC. Residues: CASSLGTRGTTQYF.

The chain combines TRBV27 with TRBJ1-4, with 9 bases lining up with TRBD1. The CDR3 covers 15 residues. Germline values: CDR1 MNHEY, CDR2 SMNVEV (reference sequence). V was clipped by 2 bases and J by 6 bases; unmatched bases: 4. The CDR3 is CASSLGTGWDEKLFF. CDR3 nucleotides: TGTGCCAGCAGTTTAGGGACAGGGTGGGATGAAAAACTGTTTTTT.

This chain connects TRBV27 to TRBJ2-7, with TRBD2 as a possible D gene (5 bases). The V end was cut by 4 bases, the J end by 4 bases, with 11 bases between. The CDR3 extends over 13 amino acids. Germline values: CDR1 MNHEY, CDR2 SMNVEV (reference sequence). CDR3 nucleotide sequence: TGTGCCAGCAGTTCCGGACTCGTTTACGAGCAGTACTTC. It encodes CASSSGLVYEQYF.

The DNA of the CDR3 is TGTGCCAGCAGCCAAGAGATAGGCGGGCGAGATCTCCGAGAGACCCAGTACTTC. Residues: CASSQEIGGRDLRETQYF. V gene TRBV14 combines with J gene TRBJ2-5, with D possibly being TRBD2 (5 bases). Germline CDR1 reads SGHDN; CDR2 reads FVKESK. This CDR3 has 18 residues. V was shortened by 0 bases and J by 4 bases, with 21 bases between the two germline ends.

The V gene is TRBV6-6, the J gene TRBJ2-7; a possible D gene is TRBD1 (5 bases). CDR3 size: 15 residues. The germline V and J ends were trimmed by 0 bases and 5 bases, with 14 bases remaining between them. Germline assignment: CDR1 MNHNY and CDR2 SVGAGI (reference sequence). The CDR3 region has the DNA TGTGCCAGCAGTTACTCCGACAGACCGCTAGACGAGCAGTACTTC. Amino acid sequence: CASSYSDRPLDEQYF.

The genes are TRBV6-5 and TRBJ2-7; TRBD1 matches at 7 bases. J gave up 3 bases and V 5 bases, and 10 bases lay outside the gene matches. Germline V gene sequence: CDR1 MNHEY, CDR2 SVGAGI. The CDR3 sequence is 15 residues long. The CDR3 DNA reads TGTGCCAGCAGTGGACCGACAGGGTTGGGCTACGAGCAGTACTTC. It yields the protein CASSGPTGLGYEQYF.

This clone was counted only a few times. The chain joins TRBV4-1 to TRBJ1-1, with a possible D match to TRBD1 (5 bases). The CDR3 totals 14 residues. Germline lookup yields CDR1 MGHRA and CDR2 YSYEKL. V was pared by 4 bases and J by 0 bases, with 9 bases between. CDR3 coding DNA: TGCGCCAGCAGCCCAGACAGAATGAACACTGAAGCTTTCTTT. This codes for CASSPDRMNTEAFF.

V gene TRBV9 combines with J gene TRBJ2-4, with 8 nucleotides matching TRBD1. In germline, CDR1 is SGDLS, CDR2 YYNGEE. V was pared by 3 bases and J by 0 bases, with 8 bases of the junction left unmatched. The CDR3 is 17 amino acids. CDR3 residues: CASSATGAGSAKNIQYF. CDR3 DNA: TGTGCCAGCAGCGCGACAGGGGCCGGGTCAGCCAAAAACATTCAGTACTTC. The variable domain in full, with the rest retrieved from reference TRBV9 and TRBJ2-4, is DSGVTQTPKHLITATGQRVTLRCSPRSGDLSVYWYQQSLDQGLQFLIQYYNGEERAKGNILERFSAQQFPDLHSELNLSSLELGDSALYFCASSATGAGSAKNIQYFGAGTRLSVL.

To note about this clone: The sample has other DNA sequences that encode this CDR3 too. J is TRBJ1-2 and V is TRBV27; 9 bases are shared with TRBD1. V shed 5 bases and J 6 bases; nucleotides not matched to a gene: 4. This CDR3 contains 13 residues. Germline CDR1 reads MNHEY; CDR2 reads SMNVEV (reference sequence). CDR3 residues: CASSPRTGDGYTF. In nucleotides, the CDR3 is TGTGCCAGCAGTCCGAGGACAGGGGATGGCTACACCTTC.

The rearrangement links TRBV6-1 to TRBJ1-5; possibly TRBD1 for D (6 bases). Germline V CDR1 and CDR2: MNHNS, SASEGT. The CDR3 totals 15 residues. Trimming took off 5 bases at V and 2 bases at J, with 13 bases between the two ends. The CDR3 is CASSPTGWGNQPQHF. CDR3 coding DNA: TGTGCCAGCAGTCCGACAGGCTGGGGCAATCAGCCCCAGCATTTT.

This sequence joins TRBV11-2 and TRBJ2-1, with 11 bases aligning to TRBD2. The germline CDR1 and CDR2 sequences are SGHAT and FQNNGV. V shed 3 bases, J shed 2 bases, and the junction held 9 bases outside the gene matches. The CDR3 length is 18 residues. CDR3 nucleotide sequence: TGTGCCAGCAGCTTTAAGGGACTAGCGGAAGTCACCTACAATGAGCAGTTCTTC. As protein: CASSFKGLAEVTYNEQFF.